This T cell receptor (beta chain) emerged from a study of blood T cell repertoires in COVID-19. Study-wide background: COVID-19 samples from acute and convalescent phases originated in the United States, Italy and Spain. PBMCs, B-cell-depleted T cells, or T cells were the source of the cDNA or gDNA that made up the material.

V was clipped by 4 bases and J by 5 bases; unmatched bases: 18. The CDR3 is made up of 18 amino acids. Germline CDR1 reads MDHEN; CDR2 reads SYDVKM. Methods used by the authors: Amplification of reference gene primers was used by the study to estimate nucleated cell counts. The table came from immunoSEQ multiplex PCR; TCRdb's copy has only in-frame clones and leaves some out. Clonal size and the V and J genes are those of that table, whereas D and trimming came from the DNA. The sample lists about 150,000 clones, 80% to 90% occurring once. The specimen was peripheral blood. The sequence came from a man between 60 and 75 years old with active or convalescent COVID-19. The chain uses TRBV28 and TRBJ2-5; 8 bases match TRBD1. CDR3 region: CASSSFRDRLGGRETQYF. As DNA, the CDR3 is TGTGCCAGCAGTTCTTTCCGGGACAGGCTAGGAGGTCGGGAGACCCAGTACTTC.